This T cell receptor beta chain was retrieved from a study of T cells after yellow fever vaccination. Study as a whole: Some fractions had low cell numbers, and these were prepared with SMART-Seq v4 Ultra Low Input. Study conclusions and caveats: The bulk population could contribute abundant contaminating clonotypes to FACS-sorted repertoires. Shared CD4/CD8 clonotypes were a small share, likely from convergent recombination.

The CDR3 sequence is 13 residues long. Germline V gene sequence: CDR1 SNHLY, CDR2 FYNNEI. V dropped 6 bases and J dropped 0 bases, with 6 bases sitting between them. Template switching by 5'RACE produced TCR cDNA, adding a universal primer site and UMIs. MiXCR, run by TCRdb on the 5' RACE reads, gives a single entry per CDR3 protein. The table has roughly 65,000 distinct CDR3 sequences, around 6.2% seen once. In its sample, this clonotype was seen many times. As yet, its antigen is unknown. J is TRBJ2-1 and V is TRBV2; D not certain. The specimen was CD4+ T cells sorted from PBMCs, collected more than 13 days after the first yellow fever vaccination. The source is a man aged 18 to 30 who received the YFV17D yellow fever vaccine. CDR3 sequence reads: CASSLDSYNEQFF. In nucleotides, the CDR3 is TGTGCCAGCAGCTTGGACTCCTACAATGAGCAGTTCTTC.